The 27 T cell receptor beta chains in this list originate from one sample, sequenced in a study of CD8 T cells in ankylosing spondylitis. Study outcomes and limitations: Within ankylosing spondylitis blood, a TCR beta motif made up of roughly eight highly homologous variants appeared to be characteristic.

For these receptors, no antigen is known. One entry per CDR3 protein, called by TCRdb with MiXCR from the 5' RACE reads. The sample lists fewer than 400,000 distinct CDR3 sequences, less than 9.5% occurring once. Material for sequencing was blood, either unsorted or a sorted T cell fraction (not recorded which). These receptor sequences come from a male donor with ankylosing spondylitis.

The table lists this clonotype with a few counts. V usage is TRBV20-1 and J usage is TRBJ2-3; 12 bases are a match to TRBD2. Germline CDR1 and CDR2: DFQATT and SNEGSKA (reference sequence). The V gene end was trimmed by 7 bases and the J gene end by 3 bases; junction bases not matched to a gene: 17. There are 18 residues in the CDR3. The CDR3 DNA sequence: TGCAGTGGTGCCCCCGGTACTAGCGGGAGGTTCGGGACAGATACGCAGTATTTT. This gives the protein CSGAPGTSGRFGTDTQYF.

The V call is TRBV7-9, the J call TRBJ2-7, with D hard to call. V was cut by 5 bases and J by 2 bases, with 7 bases left in between. The V gene's germline CDR1 is SEHNR and CDR2 FQNEAQ (reference sequence). The CDR3 totals 12 residues. The CDR3 here is CASSLYAYEQYF. DNA for the CDR3: TGTGCCAGCAGCCTATACGCCTACGAGCAGTACTTC.

This clonotype was detected many times. This chain links TRBV5-1 with TRBJ2-6; D possibly corresponds to TRBD2 (5 bases). V dropped 2 bases and J dropped 3 bases, with 12 bases sitting between them. CDR1 is SGHRS, CDR2 YFSETQ, per germline. The CDR3 contains 16 residues. The CDR3 nucleotides read TGCGCCAGCAGCTTCTCCGGAGGAAGTGGGGCCAACGTCCTGACTTTC. Protein sequence: CASSFSGGSGANVLTF.

V usage is TRBV6-2 or TRBV6-3 and J usage is TRBJ1-1; 9 bases map to TRBD1. The trim removed 6 bases at V and 3 bases at J, leaving 5 bases unmatched. Per the germline V gene, CDR1 is MNHEY and CDR2 is SVGEGT. The CDR3 has 14 amino acids. Here the CDR3 DNA reads TGTGCCAGCAGAAAGACAGGGGGTGACACTGAAGCTTTCTTT. Amino acids: CASRKTGGDTEAFF.

This clonotype showed up many times. V and J are TRBV7-2 and TRBJ2-1, with 8 bases identical to TRBD2. V was pared by 5 bases and J by 1 base, with 4 bases of the junction left unmatched. This CDR3 has 15 residues. CDR1 and CDR2 from the germline V gene are SGHTA and FQGNSA. The CDR3 protein is CASSPIAGSYNEQFF. DNA for the CDR3: TGTGCCAGCAGCCCTATAGCGGGATCCTACAATGAGCAGTTCTTC.

This clonotype was counted at least ten times. The rearrangement links TRBV7-9 to TRBJ2-7; 8 bases align to TRBD2. This CDR3 is built from 15 residues. The V gene's germline CDR1 is SEHNR and CDR2 FQNEAQ (reference sequence). J lost 0 bases, V lost 1 base, and 2 bases had no gene match. The CDR3 region is CASSLVAGTSYEQYF. The CDR3 DNA reads TGTGCCAGCAGCTTAGTAGCGGGAACCTCCTACGAGCAGTACTTC.

Many counts were recorded for this clonotype. This rearrangement joins TRBV5-1 to TRBJ2-2; 7 nucleotides match TRBD1. Trimming removed 0 bases from V and 5 bases from J; junction bases left unmatched: 1. This CDR3 is built from 14 residues. From germline, CDR1 is SGHRS and CDR2 YFSETQ. The CDR3 loop reads CASSLAQGTGELFF. The CDR3 nucleotides read TGCGCCAGCAGCTTGGCACAGGGGACCGGGGAGCTGTTTTTT.

This clonotype came up a few times. CDR3 protein: CASSEADRTPSTDTQYF. The CDR3, as DNA: TGTGCCAGCAGTGAAGCGGACAGGACCCCTAGCACAGATACGCAGTATTTT. This sequence joins TRBV2 and TRBJ2-3; 7 positions match TRBD1. V lost 0 bases and J lost 0; bases outside the gene matches: 6. This CDR3 comprises 17 residues. Germline-derived CDR1 and CDR2 are SNHLY and FYNNEI.

V usage is TRBV5-1 and J usage is TRBJ2-7, with TRBD1 matching 9 bases. Germline V gene sequence: CDR1 SGHRS, CDR2 YFSETQ. J gave up 3 bases and V 4 bases, and 5 bases lay outside the gene matches. The CDR3 consists of 14 residues. As DNA, the CDR3 is TGCGCCAGCAGCACTCCGGGACAGGGCTACGAGCAGTACTTC. It yields the protein CASSTPGQGYEQYF. Based on the CDR3 plus reference TRBV5-1 and TRBJ2-7, the full variable domain is KAGVTQTPRYLIKTRGQQVTLSCSPISGHRSVSWYQQTPGQGLQFLFEYFSETQRNKGNFPGRFSGRQFSNSRSEMNVSTLELGDSALYLCASSTPGQGYEQYFGPGTRLTVT.

The chain couples TRBV28 to TRBJ1-5; tentatively, D is TRBD1 (5 bases). CDR3 length: 17 residues. The V gene lost 2 bases and the J gene lost 4 bases, with 18 bases spanning the gap. In germline, CDR1 is MDHEN, CDR2 SYDVKM. CDR3 in amino acids: CASSLKSRGRSNQPQHF. CDR3 sequence (DNA): TGTGCCAGCAGTTTAAAATCGAGGGGAAGGTCTAATCAGCCCCAGCATTTT.

The chain uses TRBV6-1 and TRBJ2-2; the D gene is possibly TRBD2 (6 bases). The CDR3 extends over 14 amino acids. Between the trimmed V and J ends, which lost 7 bases and 7 bases, there was a span of 16 bases. CDR1 and CDR2 (germline): MNHNS, SASEGT. For the CDR3, the DNA is TGTGCCAGCACAGGAGGGCCGTTAGGCGGGGAGCTGTTTTTT. Protein product: CASTGGPLGGELFF.

This clonotype has only a few counts. The rearrangement joins TRBV29-1 to TRBJ2-2; 15 bases map to TRBD2. V was clipped by 6 bases and J by 6 bases; unmatched bases: 2. CDR1 is SQVTM and CDR2 is ANQGSEA in the germline V gene. There are 14 residues in the CDR3. The CDR3 here is CSVGLAGGPGELFF. CDR3 DNA sequence: TGCAGCGTGGGACTAGCGGGAGGTCCCGGGGAGCTGTTTTTT.

In this sample, this clonotype turned up a few times. V and J are TRBV5-1 and TRBJ2-2; 15 nucleotides line up with TRBD2. J lost 8 bases, V lost 3 bases, and 14 bases had no gene match. The germline V gene encodes CDR1 SGHRS and CDR2 YFSETQ. This CDR3 contains 19 residues. DNA for the CDR3: TGCGCCAGCAGCTACCCGGGACTAGCGGGAGGCCAAACACCGGGGGAGCTGTTTTTT. It encodes CASSYPGLAGGQTPGELFF.

This clonotype showed up many times. The chain couples TRBV28 to TRBJ2-7, with D possibly matching TRBD1 (6 bases). V gave up 6 bases and J gave up 3 bases, with 12 bases separating them. Germline-derived CDR1 and CDR2 are MDHEN and SYDVKM. The CDR3 covers 13 residues. The chain's CDR3 is CASRADSFYEQYF. DNA of the CDR3: TGTGCCAGCAGGGCGGACAGCTTCTACGAGCAGTACTTC. The full variable domain, rest sourced from reference TRBV28 and TRBJ2-7, is DVKVTQSSRYLVKRTGEKVFLECVQDMDHENMFWYRQDPGLGLRLIYFSYDVKMKEKGDIPEGYSVSREKKERFSLILESASTNQTSMYLCASRADSFYEQYFGPGTRLTVT.

This clonotype was detected a few times. The chain employs TRBV20-1 and TRBJ1-2; the D is unclear. V lost 5 bases and J lost 8, with 15 bases in between. This CDR3 contains 12 residues. The germline V gene encodes CDR1 DFQATT and CDR2 SNEGSKA (reference sequence). The CDR3 nucleotides are TGCAGTGCTTGGGAGGAAGCCGTGGGCTACACCTTC. It specifies CSAWEEAVGYTF.

The chain has TRBV28 and TRBJ2-1; 12 bases align to TRBD1. Germline V CDR1 and CDR2: MDHEN, SYDVKM. The V segment lost 5 bases and the J segment 6 bases; nucleotides outside the gene matches: 14. There are 18 residues in the CDR3. The CDR3 region is CASSLGTGGARTSNEQFF. The CDR3 nucleotides are TGTGCCAGCAGTCTGGGGACAGGGGGCGCGAGGACGAGCAATGAGCAGTTCTTC.

This chain connects TRBV15 to TRBJ2-1; tentative D call: TRBD2 (6 bases). The CDR3 sequence is 14 residues long. CDR1 is LNHNV and CDR2 is YYDKDF in the germline V gene (reference sequence). Trimming cost V 3 bases and J 6 bases, with 12 bases left between them. In nucleotides, the CDR3 is TGTGCCACCAGCAGGACTAGAAGTGGCAATGAGCAGTTCTTC. Translated, it gives CATSRTRSGNEQFF.

This clonotype was counted a few times. CDR3 amino acids: CATSRGGSYGYTF. The CDR3 region has the DNA TGTGCCACCAGCAGAGGCGGCAGCTATGGCTACACCTTC. The rearrangement joins TRBV15 to TRBJ1-2, with no clear D. Germline CDR1 and CDR2: LNHNV and YYDKDF (reference sequence). V was clipped by 1 base and J by 4 bases, with 7 bases between them. The CDR3 has 13 amino acids.

This clonotype was seen repeatedly, ten times or more. V usage is TRBV10-3 and J usage is TRBJ2-7, with 8 bases identical to TRBD1. Trimming cost V 6 bases and J 0 bases; bases outside gene matches: 4. This CDR3 comprises 14 residues. CDR1 is ENHRY and CDR2 is SYGVKD in the germline V gene. CDR3 coding DNA: TGTGCCATCAGGGACAGGGAGAGCTCCTACGAGCAGTACTTC. Translated, it gives CAIRDRESSYEQYF.

The chain joins TRBV6-2 or TRBV6-3 to TRBJ1-1; D uncertain. This CDR3 has 14 amino acids. Looked up from germline, CDR1 is MNHEY and CDR2 is SVGEGT. Trimming left V 3 bases short and J 1 base short, with 9 bases between. CDR3 coding DNA: TGTGCCAGCAGTTATTTAGGGTCGAACACTGAAGCTTTCTTT. Protein product: CASSYLGSNTEAFF.

J is TRBJ2-1 and V is TRBV27, with D possibly matching TRBD2 (6 bases). Germline values: CDR1 MNHEY, CDR2 SMNVEV (reference sequence). The CDR3 covers 14 residues. Trimming took 3 bases from V and 15 from J, leaving 21 bases between them. The CDR3 is CASSFREGLPVSFF. In nucleotides, the CDR3 is TGTGCCAGCAGTTTCCGCGAGGGACTGCCTGTTTCGTTCTTC.

This rearrangement joins TRBV6-1 to TRBJ1-4, with D uncertain. In germline, CDR1 is MNHNS, CDR2 SASEGT. Deletions cut 2 bases from V and 8 bases from J, with 12 bases between. The CDR3 length is 14 residues. CDR3 nucleotide sequence: TGTGCCAGCAGTGAACGGACCTTTGGGGAAAAACTGTTTTTT. Encoded protein: CASSERTFGEKLFF.

In its sample, this clonotype was seen a few times. The V and J genes are TRBV20-1 and TRBJ1-5; D not resolved. The germline V gene encodes CDR1 DFQATT and CDR2 SNEGSKA (reference sequence). Deletions cut 1 base from V and 0 bases from J, with 10 bases between. The CDR3 consists of 15 residues. The CDR3 nucleotides read TGCAGTGCTAGAGTGAAAGACTATAGCAATCAGCCCCAGCATTTT. This encodes CSARVKDYSNQPQHF.

This clonotype was observed a few times. V gene TRBV5-1 combines with J gene TRBJ1-6, with TRBD1 identical over 8 bases. Germline assignment: CDR1 SGHRS and CDR2 YFSETQ. CDR3 length: 17 residues. V shed 4 bases and J 8 bases; nucleotides not matched to a gene: 14. CDR3 DNA sequence: TGCGCCAGCAGCATTGGGGGACAGGCGAGCCGAGATTCACCCCTCCACTTT. Residues: CASSIGGQASRDSPLHF.

The table lists this clonotype with a few counts. The gene calls are TRBV24-1 and TRBJ2-7; 8 bases agree with TRBD1. In germline, CDR1 is KGHDR, CDR2 SFDVKD. With V trimmed by 3 bases and J by 5 bases, 5 bases remained unmatched. This CDR3 is 14 amino acids long. The CDR3: CATSDGQGIDEQYF. In nucleotides, the CDR3 is TGTGCCACCAGTGATGGACAGGGAATCGACGAGCAGTACTTC.

This clonotype showed up just a few times. This chain uses TRBV20-1 with TRBJ2-5; D possibly corresponds to TRBD2 (6 bases). From germline, CDR1 is DFQATT and CDR2 SNEGSKA (reference sequence). V lost 8 bases and J lost 5, with 15 bases in between. The CDR3 runs to 12 residues. Here the CDR3 reads CSTIPSEETQYF. The CDR3 DNA reads as TGCAGTACCATCCCTAGCGAGGAGACCCAGTACTTC.

Ten or more counts support this clonotype. The chain carries TRBV7-6 and TRBJ1-5; D ambiguous. V dropped 6 bases and J dropped 6 bases, with 15 bases sitting between them. Germline CDR1 SGHVS, CDR2 FNYEAQ. The CDR3 spans 14 residues. CDR3 sequence reads: CASSMAPAGQPQHF. The DNA for the CDR3 is TGTGCCAGCAGTATGGCCCCGGCAGGTCAGCCCCAGCATTTT.